The next 20 T cell receptor beta chains were all read from a single sample in a study of blood T cell repertoires in COVID-19. Sequencing was performed with immunoSEQ multiplex PCR; in TCRdb, only in-frame clones are kept and a portion is missing. The repertoire includes some 200,000 clones, roughly 84% of them detected once, and 1.2% to 1.5% sits in the top ten. Sequenced input: peripheral blood. These receptors came from a woman between 40 and 55 years old who had recovered from COVID-19.

The chain links TRBV5-4 to TRBJ1-4; a possible D gene is TRBD1 (5 bases). Trimming took 0 bases from V and 0 from J, leaving 6 bases between them. Germline V gives CDR1 SGHNT, CDR2 YYREEE (reference sequence). The CDR3 has 15 amino acids. The CDR3 DNA sequence: TGTGCCAGCAGCTTGGCAGGGACAACTAATGAAAAACTGTTTTTT. Translation: CASSLAGTTNEKLFF. Together with reference TRBV5-4 and TRBJ1-4, the CDR3 gives the full variable domain: ETGVTQSPTHLIKTRGQQVTLRCSSQSGHNTVSWYQQALGQGPQFIFQYYREEENGRGNFPPRFSGLQFPNYSSELNVNALELDDSALYLCASSLAGTTNEKLFFGSGTQLSVL.

The V call is TRBV28, the J call TRBJ2-3; 8 bases map to TRBD2. CDR3 length: 15 amino acids. The V and J ends lost 5 bases and 3 bases, in that order; junction bases with no gene match: 7. The germline V gene encodes CDR1 MDHEN and CDR2 SYDVKM. The CDR3 nucleotides read TGTGCCAGCAGTCCCCGGGGGGGGAGGACAGATACGCAGTATTTT. Protein sequence: CASSPRGGRTDTQYF.

The chain combines TRBV6-5 with TRBJ2-3; weak D call: TRBD1 (6 bases). Trimming stripped 6 bases from V and 7 bases from J, with 14 bases between. This CDR3 comprises 13 residues. Per germline, CDR1 MNHEY and CDR2 SVGAGI. The CDR3 is CASSQDRLNTQYF. The CDR3 DNA reads as TGTGCCAGCAGCCAGGACAGACTAAATACGCAGTATTTT.

This chain uses TRBV7-8 with TRBJ1-5; D is unclear. From germline, CDR1 is SGHVS and CDR2 FQNEAQ. CDR3 length: 14 amino acids. The V and J ends lost 3 bases and 3 bases respectively, with 9 bases between them. The CDR3 coding sequence is TGTGCCAGCAGCTTTGCCCGGTTCAATCAGCCCCAGCATTTT. Protein product: CASSFARFNQPQHF.

The chain employs TRBV7-3 and TRBJ2-5; 11 bases map to TRBD2. From germline, CDR1 is SGHTA and CDR2 FQGTGA. The junction had 6 bases not matched to a gene; V was cut back by 5 bases and J by 4 bases. This CDR3 spans 15 amino acids. The CDR3 loop reads CASSPTSGTLETQYF. The CDR3 DNA reads as TGTGCCAGCAGCCCGACTAGCGGGACGTTAGAGACCCAGTACTTC.

The genes are TRBV5-1 and TRBJ2-4, with D possibly TRBD1 on 6 matching bases. V gave up 4 bases and J gave up 0 bases, with 11 bases separating them. CDR3 length: 15 amino acids. Germline CDR1 reads SGHRS; CDR2 reads YFSETQ. DNA of the CDR3: TGCGCCAGCAGCCAAGGGACACTAGCCAAAAACATTCAGTACTTC. Its translation is CASSQGTLAKNIQYF.

There are a few counts of this clone. CDR3 in amino acids: CASSYSFGGDTEAFF. CDR3 nucleotides: TGTGCCAGCAGTTACTCGTTCGGGGGGGACACTGAAGCTTTCTTT. The chain employs TRBV6-5 and TRBJ1-1; weak D call: TRBD1 (5 bases). CDR1 MNHEY and CDR2 SVGAGI come from the germline V gene. Trimming removed 0 bases at V and 3 bases at J, with 11 bases between. The CDR3 covers 15 residues.

The chain links TRBV6-1 to TRBJ1-4, with D possibly TRBD1 on 5 matching bases. This CDR3 is 12 amino acids long. V lost 7 bases and J lost 13, with 16 bases in between. Germline V gene sequence: CDR1 MNHNS, CDR2 SASEGT. CDR3 in amino acids: CASTQGPGGLFF. CDR3 in DNA: TGTGCCAGCACCCAAGGGCCGGGGGGACTGTTTTTT.

The V call is TRBV7-9, the J call TRBJ2-5; a possible D gene is TRBD1 (5 bases). CDR1 and CDR2 from the germline V gene are SEHNR and FQNEAQ (reference sequence). The ends were cut back, 2 bases at V and 2 bases at J, with 9 bases in the middle. CDR3 length: 14 residues. In DNA, the CDR3 is TGTGCCAGCAGCTTAATTGCAGGGCAAGAGACCCAGTACTTC. It is translated as CASSLIAGQETQYF.

CDR3 sequence: CASSVAGTGSGYTF. Here the CDR3 DNA reads TGTGCCAGCTCAGTTGCCGGGACTGGGAGTGGCTACACCTTC. The V gene is TRBV18, the J gene TRBJ1-2, with a tentative D call TRBD1 (5 bases). In germline, CDR1 is KGHSH, CDR2 LQKENI. The V and J ends lost 5 bases and 7 bases respectively, with 17 bases between them. The CDR3 loop spans 14 amino acids.

The V gene is TRBV6-2 or TRBV6-3, the J gene TRBJ1-3; TRBD1 aligns across 8 bases. The ends lost 4 bases at V and 0 bases at J; junction bases unmatched: 2. The germline V gene encodes CDR1 MNHEY and CDR2 SVGEGT. This CDR3 has 15 residues. CDR3 sequence (DNA): TGTGCCAGCAGTTGGACAGGGACCTCTGGAAACACCATATATTTT. Translation: CASSWTGTSGNTIYF.

This clone was seen a single time. The chain recombines TRBV7-2 with TRBJ1-2; weak D call: TRBD1 (6 bases). The CDR3 length is 14 residues. The V gene's germline CDR1 is SGHTA and CDR2 FQGNSA. Trimming cost V 1 base and J 8 bases, with 14 bases left between them. CDR3 in amino acids: CASSLGGGGRGYTF. The CDR3, as DNA: TGTGCCAGCAGCTTAGGCGGGGGGGGCAGAGGCTACACCTTC.

The chain recombines TRBV19 with TRBJ2-6; 9 bases map to TRBD1. The CDR3 contains 15 residues. The trim removed 8 bases at V and 2 bases at J, leaving 4 bases unmatched. The germline gives CDR1 LNHDA, CDR2 SQIVND (reference sequence). The CDR3: CASRDRVAGANVLTF. The CDR3 nucleotides read TGTGCCAGTCGGGACAGGGTTGCTGGGGCCAACGTCCTGACTTTC.

The CDR3 sequence is CASRRQGHEQYF. The CDR3, as DNA: TGTGCCAGTAGGAGACAGGGACACGAGCAGTACTTC. The genes are TRBV19 and TRBJ2-7, with 7 nucleotides matching TRBD1. CDR3 length: 12 residues. Looked up from germline, CDR1 is LNHDA and CDR2 is SQIVND (reference sequence). Unmatched junction bases numbered 4, after V lost 6 bases and J lost 5 bases.

In nucleotides, the CDR3 is TGTGCCAGCAGCCCTACAGGGGTTGAGCAGTTCTTC. Translating it yields CASSPTGVEQFF. The V call is TRBV7-2, the J call TRBJ2-1; TRBD1 aligns across 7 bases. This CDR3 has 12 residues. The V gene end was trimmed by 5 bases and the J gene end by 9 bases; junction bases not matched to a gene: 4. Per the germline V gene, CDR1 is SGHTA and CDR2 is FQGNSA.

The chain has TRBV11-2 and TRBJ2-1, with 8 bases matching TRBD1. CDR3 size: 15 residues. The V gene end was trimmed by 3 bases and the J gene end by 9 bases; junction bases not matched to a gene: 10. In germline, CDR1 is SGHAT, CDR2 FQNNGV. CDR3 nucleotide sequence: TGTGCCAGCAGCTTGGGGGACAGGTTCCCTGCTGAGCAGTTCTTC. Its translation is CASSLGDRFPAEQFF.

The V gene is TRBV18, the J gene TRBJ2-5, with D unclear. Germline loops: CDR1 KGHSH, CDR2 LQKENI. This CDR3 comprises 13 residues. V lost 2 bases and J 5 bases, leaving 9 bases between the germline ends. Here the CDR3 DNA reads TGTGCCAGCTCACCAATCCCCAGGGAGACCCAGTACTTC. Translating it yields CASSPIPRETQYF.

The chain combines TRBV3-1 (or the pseudogene TRBV3-2) with TRBJ2-5; D is perhaps TRBD2 (7 bases). Looked up from germline, CDR1 is LGHDT and CDR2 is YNNKEL (reference sequence). CDR3 length: 13 amino acids. Deletions cut 4 bases from V and 4 bases from J, with 10 bases between. CDR3 region: CASSLRGAETQYF. CDR3 in DNA: TGTGCCAGCAGCCTCCGGGGGGCAGAGACCCAGTACTTC.

J is TRBJ1-1 and V is TRBV6-6; 7 bases match TRBD1. With V trimmed by 4 bases and J by 5 bases, 13 bases remained unmatched. The germline V gene has CDR1 MNHNY and CDR2 SVGAGI (reference sequence). The CDR3 loop spans 16 amino acids. As DNA, the CDR3 is TGTGCCAGCAGTTTGACAGGGTTCAACTTGGGGACTGAAGCTTTCTTT. This codes for CASSLTGFNLGTEAFF.

The chain couples TRBV24-1 to TRBJ1-1; D might be TRBD1 (6 bases). The V gene lost 10 bases and the J gene lost 4 bases, with 24 bases spanning the gap. The CDR3 length is 16 residues. Germline V gives CDR1 KGHDR, CDR2 SFDVKD. DNA for the CDR3: TGTGCCACTGACGAATTCTTGCGGGGGGCCCCCACTGAAGCTTTCTTT. It encodes CATDEFLRGAPTEAFF.